What follows are 21 T cell receptor beta chains derived from one specimen sequenced in a study of cytomegalovirus exposure and HLA in healthy donors. The PCR employed 60 Vbeta primers together with 13 Jbeta primers. The data were produced by immunoSEQ multiplex PCR, yet TCRdb's version contains in-frame clones alone and is incomplete. The table lists 90,000 to 150,000 clones, around 69% of them singletons. The sequenced material came from PBMCs. All receptors come from a man aged 50 to 59 in good health and CMV-seropositive.

The genes are TRBV7-6 and TRBJ2-3; TRBD2 matches at 12 bases. The V gene end was trimmed by 6 bases and the J gene end by 4 bases; junction bases not matched to a gene: 8. Looked up from germline, CDR1 is SGHVS and CDR2 is FNYEAQ. The CDR3 is made up of 16 amino acids. CDR3 sequence reads: CASSRLAGGIADTQYF. The DNA for the CDR3 is TGTGCCAGCAGTCGTCTAGCGGGAGGGATAGCAGATACGCAGTATTTT. Based on the CDR3 plus reference TRBV7-6 and TRBJ2-3, the full variable domain is GAGVSQSPRYKVTKRGQDVALRCDPISGHVSLYWYRQALGQGPEFLTYFNYEAQQDKSGLPNDRFSAERPEGSISTLTIQRTEQRDSAMYRCASSRLAGGIADTQYFGPGTRLTVL.

The J gene is TRBJ1-5, the V gene TRBV7-2; 7 bases map to TRBD1. CDR3 length: 17 amino acids. V was pared by 3 bases and J by 0 bases, with 8 bases of the junction left unmatched. Per germline, CDR1 SGHTA and CDR2 FQGNSA. The CDR3 DNA reads as TGTGCCAGCAGCTTCAGCTCCGGGACAGTTAGCAATCAGCCCCAGCATTTT. Its translation is CASSFSSGTVSNQPQHF.

V and J are TRBV10-3 and TRBJ2-6; TRBD2 aligns across 7 bases. The CDR3 has 16 residues. Trimming at V came to 4 bases and at J to 1 base, leaving 4 bases not matched to a gene. Per the germline V gene, CDR1 is ENHRY and CDR2 is SYGVKD. Here the CDR3 reads CAISGGGESGANVLTF. The CDR3, as DNA: TGTGCCATCAGTGGGGGGGGAGAGTCTGGGGCCAACGTCCTGACTTTC.

This rearrangement joins TRBV4-1 to TRBJ2-1; tentatively, D is TRBD2 (6 bases). The ends were cut back, 0 bases at V and 7 bases at J, with 16 bases in the middle. Germline CDR1 and CDR2: MGHRA and YSYEKL. The length of the CDR3 is 16 residues. The CDR3 is CASSQDLAMRVNEQFF. The CDR3 DNA is TGCGCCAGCAGCCAAGATCTAGCGATGAGGGTAAATGAGCAGTTCTTC.

In this sample, this clone turned up once. V usage is TRBV6-5 and J usage is TRBJ2-2; no reliable D call. Trimming removed 0 bases from V and 4 bases from J, with 9 bases in between. Germline-derived CDR1 and CDR2 are MNHEY and SVGAGI. The CDR3 loop spans 15 amino acids. The chain's CDR3 is CASSYSKHPTGELFF. CDR3 nucleotides: TGTGCCAGCAGTTACTCGAAGCATCCCACCGGGGAGCTGTTTTTT.

The rearrangement uses TRBV7-9 and TRBJ1-2; D call uncertain. In germline, CDR1 is SEHNR, CDR2 FQNEAQ (reference sequence). Between the trimmed V and J ends, which lost 3 bases and 3 bases, there was a span of 11 bases. The CDR3 length is 14 residues. CDR3 sequence (DNA): TGTGCCAGCAGCTTTTCAGAGGGAGACTATGGCTACACCTTC. This gives the protein CASSFSEGDYGYTF.

The V call is TRBV11-2, the J call TRBJ2-2; 9 nucleotides align to TRBD2. The J segment lost 2 bases and the V segment lost 1 base, leaving 2 bases of the junction unmatched. The CDR3 has 16 residues. The germline CDR1 and CDR2 sequences are SGHAT and FQNNGV. In nucleotides, the CDR3 is TGTGCCAGCAGCTTAGTAGCGGGAGTCAACACCGGGGAGCTGTTTTTT. Amino acid sequence: CASSLVAGVNTGELFF. Using reference TRBV11-2 and TRBJ2-2 for the parts outside the CDR3, the full variable domain is EAGVAQSPRYKIIEKRQSVAFWCNPISGHATLYWYQQILGQGPKLLIQFQNNGVVDDSQLPKDRFSAERLKGVDSTLKIQPAKLEDSAVYLCASSLVAGVNTGELFFGEGSRLTVL.

A few counts support this clone. The rearrangement uses TRBV19 and TRBJ2-1; TRBD2 matches 8 bases. The CDR3 totals 18 residues. The V gene's germline CDR1 is LNHDA and CDR2 SQIVND (reference sequence). Trimming took 5 bases from V and 2 from J; bases not matched to a gene: 14. CDR3 residues: CASSPLDMAGGPYNEQFF. The CDR3 bases are TGTGCCAGTAGTCCCCTGGATATGGCGGGGGGTCCCTACAATGAGCAGTTCTTC.

CDR3 DNA: TGTGCCAGCAGCCTGGGCTCGGGAGGCAGTGGCTACACCTTC. Amino acids: CASSLGSGGSGYTF. The gene calls are TRBV11-3 and TRBJ1-2; D unresolved. The germline V gene encodes CDR1 SGHNT and CDR2 YENEEA. The CDR3 length is 14 residues. V was shortened by 5 bases and J by 7 bases, with 17 bases between the two germline ends.

V gene TRBV29-1 combines with J gene TRBJ1-5; D might be TRBD1 (5 bases). This CDR3 comprises 13 residues. From germline, CDR1 is SQVTM and CDR2 ANQGSEA. The V gene lost 4 bases and the J gene lost 6 bases, with 13 bases spanning the gap. CDR3 residues: CSVGRGLGQPQHF. The CDR3 region has the DNA TGCAGCGTTGGTCGGGGGTTGGGTCAGCCCCAGCATTTT.

This clone was seen only a few times. The chain couples TRBV29-1 to TRBJ1-3; D ambiguous. The CDR3 runs to 14 residues. Trimming took 1 base from V and 0 from J, leaving 7 bases between them. From germline, CDR1 is SQVTM and CDR2 ANQGSEA. This chain's CDR3 is CSVEGYNSGNTIYF. The CDR3 nucleotides read TGCAGCGTTGAAGGGTACAACTCTGGAAACACCATATATTTT.

The J gene is TRBJ2-7, the V gene TRBV28; TRBD1 matches 9 bases. CDR3 length equals 16 residues. Looked up from germline, CDR1 is MDHEN and CDR2 is SYDVKM. Trimming at V came to 3 bases and at J to 4 bases, leaving 10 bases not matched to a gene. The CDR3 loop reads CASSFPSTGGGYEQYF. The DNA for the CDR3 is TGTGCCAGCAGTTTCCCTTCGACAGGGGGTGGTTACGAGCAGTACTTC.

The chain couples TRBV11-2 to TRBJ2-3; D gene uncertain. Germline CDR1 and CDR2: SGHAT and FQNNGV. This CDR3 has 15 amino acids. The V and J ends lost 5 bases and 6 bases respectively, with 18 bases between them. The CDR3 region has the DNA TGTGCCAGCAGCCTCATATCGGGTGTTGCGGATACGCAGTATTTT. It yields the protein CASSLISGVADTQYF.

V and J are TRBV5-8 and TRBJ1-2; the D is unclear. V was pared by 1 base and J by 0 bases, with 13 bases between. Germline assignment: CDR1 SGHTS and CDR2 YDEGEE. The CDR3 consists of 16 residues. The CDR3 protein is CASSLYSLQANYGYTF. In DNA form, the CDR3 reads TGTGCCAGCAGCTTGTACAGCCTCCAAGCTAACTATGGCTACACCTTC.

The chain uses TRBV29-1 and TRBJ1-1, with D maybe TRBD1 (5 bases). The germline V and J ends were trimmed by 7 bases and 0 bases, with 12 bases remaining between them. Per germline, CDR1 SQVTM and CDR2 ANQGSEA. The CDR3 runs 13 residues. CDR3 DNA sequence: TGCAGCGGGCTGACAGACCTGAACACTGAAGCTTTCTTT. The encoded protein is CSGLTDLNTEAFF.

The CDR3 loop is CASSLWQGLNEQFF. CDR3 sequence (DNA): TGTGCCAGCAGCTTATGGCAGGGACTCAATGAGCAGTTCTTC. The chain has TRBV5-6 and TRBJ2-1; D perhaps matches TRBD2 (6 bases). The CDR3 sequence is 14 residues long. Trimming removed 2 bases at V and 6 bases at J, with 12 bases between. Germline V gene lookup returns CDR1 SGHDT and CDR2 YYEEEE.

The table lists this clone with a count of one. The chain recombines TRBV7-2 with TRBJ1-6; no clear D. The germline CDR1 and CDR2 sequences are SGHTA and FQGNSA. V lost 5 bases, J lost 8 bases, and 7 bases lay in between. The CDR3 contains 12 residues. The CDR3 here is CASSLQYSPLHF. The CDR3 nucleotides are TGTGCCAGCAGCCTACAGTATTCACCCCTCCACTTT.

The rearrangement uses TRBV19 and TRBJ2-7; TRBD1 aligns across 7 bases. J gave up 0 bases and V 10 bases, and 6 bases lay outside the gene matches. Per germline, CDR1 LNHDA and CDR2 SQIVND (reference sequence). The CDR3 is 13 residues long. The CDR3 DNA reads as TGTGCCACCGGTCGACAGGGCTCCTACGAGCAGTACTTC. Translating gives CATGRQGSYEQYF.

This chain joins TRBV19 and TRBJ1-1, with 10 bases lining up with TRBD1. CDR3 length: 15 residues. The germline CDR1 and CDR2 sequences are LNHDA and SQIVND (reference sequence). Losses at the gene ends were 4 bases for V and 9 bases for J; bases not matched to a gene: 11. CDR3 bases: TGTGCCAGTAGTACGACCCCGGGACAGGGGCGGAAAGCTTTCTTT. Amino acid sequence: CASSTTPGQGRKAFF.

The gene calls are TRBV5-1 and TRBJ2-3; 15 bases align to TRBD2. The trim removed 0 bases at V and 4 bases at J, leaving 6 bases unmatched. CDR1 and CDR2 from the germline V gene are SGHRS and YFSETQ. This CDR3 comprises 18 residues. CDR3 in DNA: TGCGCCAGCAGCTTGGGGACTAGCGGGAGGGGGAGCGCAGATACGCAGTATTTT. Its translation: CASSLGTSGRGSADTQYF.

The chain couples TRBV4-3 to TRBJ2-3; TRBD2 agrees at 10 bases. V trimming: 1 base; J trimming: 4 bases; junction bases outside the gene matches: 5. There are 16 residues in the CDR3. The germline V gene encodes CDR1 LGHNA and CDR2 YSLEER. This chain's CDR3 is CASSQALAGDADTQYF. The CDR3 DNA is TGCGCCAGCAGCCAAGCTCTAGCGGGGGATGCAGATACGCAGTATTTT.